The 21 T cell receptor beta chains listed next were all sequenced from one sample in a study of T and B cells in COVID-19 patients. TRB rearrangements were amplified by multiplex PCR with BIOMED2 TRB-A/B primers. TCRdb itself ran the multiplex PCR reads through MiXCR, one entry per CDR3 protein. The table records 15,000 to 20,000 distinct CDR3 sequences, over 25% of them present only once. From blood, roughly 220-550 ng of genomic DNA served as TRB template. Sequencing was carried out using blood. The receptors here all came from a human donor who had recovered from COVID-19.

The chain has TRBV5-6 and TRBJ2-3; the D is unclear. The germline V gene has CDR1 SGHDT and CDR2 YYEEEE. V gave up 4 bases and J gave up 7 bases, with 7 bases separating them. This CDR3 comprises 11 residues. The CDR3 is CASSEGNTQYF. Here the CDR3 DNA reads TGTGCCAGCAGCGAAGGAAATACGCAGTATTTT. Looking up the rest from reference TRBV5-6 and TRBJ2-3 gives the full variable domain: DAGVTQSPTHLIKTRGQQVTLRCSPKSGHDTVSWYQQALGQGPQFIFQYYEEEERQRGNFPDRFSGHQFPNYSSELNVNALLLGDSALYLCASSEGNTQYFGPGTRLTVL.

There are a few counts of this clonotype. This chain links TRBV20-1 with TRBJ2-7; 9 positions match TRBD1. From germline, CDR1 is DFQATT and CDR2 SNEGSKA (reference sequence). The CDR3 extends over 16 amino acids. The V and J ends lost 3 bases and 0 bases, in that order; junction bases with no gene match: 9. The CDR3 spells CSARPIDRGDSYEQYF. The DNA of the CDR3 is TGCAGTGCTAGGCCGATCGACAGGGGGGACTCCTACGAGCAGTACTTC.

The chain is built from TRBV20-1 and TRBJ2-7; 10 bases are a match to TRBD1. CDR3 length: 13 amino acids. The V and J ends lost 1 base and 7 bases, in that order; junction bases with no gene match: 4. The germline V gene has CDR1 DFQATT and CDR2 SNEGSKA (reference sequence). The CDR3 reads CSARGQGAGEQYF. For the CDR3, the DNA is TGCAGTGCTAGAGGACAGGGGGCGGGGGAGCAGTACTTC.

The table lists this clonotype with a few counts. The V and J genes are TRBV10-3 and TRBJ2-7, with D possibly being TRBD2 (7 bases). Trimming left V 9 bases short and J 1 base short, with 16 bases between. Germline V gives CDR1 ENHRY, CDR2 SYGVKD. The CDR3 spans 14 residues. The CDR3 region is CAIRGGDLSYEQYF. The DNA of the CDR3 is TGTGCCATTCGAGGGGGGGACCTGTCCTACGAGCAGTACTTC.

The chain joins TRBV11-2 to TRBJ1-6; TRBD1 is a possible D gene (6 bases). V shed 6 bases and J shed 9 bases, with 12 bases lying between them. The CDR3 totals 13 residues. Germline V gene sequence: CDR1 SGHAT, CDR2 FQNNGV. DNA of the CDR3: TGTGCCAGCAGTACAGGGTCAGGTTCACCCCTCCACTTT. This gives the protein CASSTGSGSPLHF.

This clonotype was detected many times. This chain joins TRBV27 and TRBJ1-6; the D gene is possibly TRBD1 (5 bases). Germline V gene data show CDR1 as MNHEY and CDR2 as SMNVEV (reference sequence). Trimming pared 1 base from V and 10 bases from J, leaving 14 bases between. The CDR3 totals 15 residues. CDR3 sequence: CASSLYLGENSPLHF. CDR3 DNA sequence: TGTGCCAGCAGTTTATACCTGGGGGAAAACTCACCCCTCCACTTT.

This clonotype was counted once. CDR3 DNA sequence: TGTGCCAGCAGCTTCAATGACGGCCCATATCAGCCCCAGCATTTT. Its translation is CASSFNDGPYQPQHF. The rearrangement links TRBV5-5 to TRBJ1-5; D unresolved. The germline V gene has CDR1 SGHKS and CDR2 YYEKEE (reference sequence). There are 15 residues in the CDR3. Trimming removed 2 bases from V and 5 bases from J, with 14 bases in between.

Worth noting for this clonotype: A much larger clonotype is one base distant, so this may be a read error. This sequence joins TRBV5-4 and TRBJ2-7; 8 bases agree with TRBD2. Looked up from germline, CDR1 is SGHNT and CDR2 is YYREEE (reference sequence). Trimming took 3 bases from V and 5 from J; bases not matched to a gene: 10. The length of the CDR3 is 15 residues. The CDR3 bases are TGTGCCAGCAGCTGGAGGACTAGCCTCTGCGACGAGCAGTACTTC. Protein product: CASSWRTSLCDEQYF.

The chain couples TRBV20-1 to TRBJ2-3; 8 nucleotides align to TRBD2. Germline CDR1 and CDR2: DFQATT and SNEGSKA (reference sequence). This CDR3 is built from 20 residues. V shed 3 bases and J 0 bases; nucleotides not matched to a gene: 20. The CDR3 is CSARGSGLRGGSPSTDTQYF. As DNA, the CDR3 is TGCAGTGCTAGGGGGTCAGGTTTACGCGGGGGGTCCCCTAGCACAGATACGCAGTATTTT.

Turning to this clonotype: The limits of the CDR3 on the DNA are not certain, so only TCRdb's listed CDR3 is given. The CDR3: CASSTSGASQETQYF. The chain links TRBV6-5 to TRBJ2-5; the table's D call, TRBD1, was not checked against the DNA. The CDR3 numbers 15 amino acids, ends counted. CDR1 and CDR2 (germline): MNHEY, SVGAGI.

This clonotype was found once. Without the conserved terminal phenylalanine or tryptophan, this CDR3 likely stems from a read error. The limits of the CDR3 on the DNA are not certain, so only TCRdb's listed CDR3 is given. The rearrangement joins TRBV27 to TRBJ2-7; the table's D call, TRBD2, was not checked against the DNA. The CDR3 comprises 15 residues, both ends counted. Germline CDR1 and CDR2: MNHEY and SMNVEV (reference sequence). CDR3 residues: CASSAIPRDSGGQDC.

At least ten counts were recorded for this clonotype. The chain is built from TRBV19 and TRBJ1-2; tentative D call: TRBD1 (5 bases). Per the germline V gene, CDR1 is LNHDA and CDR2 is SQIVND (reference sequence). The V end lost 6 bases, the J end lost 8 bases, and 10 bases lay between the germline ends. The CDR3 covers 11 residues. CDR3 sequence reads: CASRRGGGYTF. CDR3 nucleotides: TGTGCCAGTAGGAGGGGAGGAGGCTACACCTTC.

The chain is built from TRBV20-1 and TRBJ2-3, with TRBD2 matching over 8 bases. The CDR3 is 16 residues long. The V and J ends lost 5 bases and 2 bases, in that order; junction bases with no gene match: 12. The V gene's germline CDR1 is DFQATT and CDR2 SNEGSKA (reference sequence). For the CDR3, the DNA is TGCAGTGCTTCTCCGGGGAGCGGGGGCAACACAGATACGCAGTATTTT. Translating it yields CSASPGSGGNTDTQYF.

This clonotype was seen a handful of times. The genes are TRBV6-4 and TRBJ2-2, with a weak D call TRBD2 (6 bases). Trimming left V 0 bases short and J 5 bases short, with 10 bases between. Germline CDR1 reads MRHNA; CDR2 reads SNTAGT. The CDR3 covers 15 residues. The chain's CDR3 is CASSDSPGETGELFF. CDR3 nucleotide sequence: TGTGCCAGCAGTGACTCTCCGGGGGAAACCGGGGAGCTGTTTTTT.

This clonotype was observed a few times. This chain connects TRBV27 to TRBJ1-1; 8 bases fit TRBD1. Germline CDR1 and CDR2: MNHEY and SMNVEV (reference sequence). CDR3 length equals 14 residues. The trim removed 8 bases at V and 5 bases at J, leaving 10 bases unmatched. CDR3: CASRSAGGGTEAFF. The CDR3 coding sequence is TGTGCCAGCCGCAGCGCAGGGGGCGGGACTGAAGCTTTCTTT.

The chain joins TRBV18 to TRBJ2-1; D not certain. The CDR3 covers 14 residues. The ends were cut back, 0 bases at V and 7 bases at J, with 10 bases in the middle. Germline-derived CDR1 and CDR2 are KGHSH and LQKENI. The CDR3 DNA is TGTGCCAGCTCACCACCGTGGTCTCGTAATGAGCAGTTCTTC. Encoded protein: CASSPPWSRNEQFF.

In its sample, this clonotype was seen a few times. This chain links TRBV18 with TRBJ1-1, with 7 bases fitting TRBD1. V was clipped by 4 bases and J by 5 bases; unmatched bases: 4. The CDR3 contains 13 residues. CDR1 and CDR2 (germline): KGHSH, LQKENI. The DNA for the CDR3 is TGTGCCAGCTCACAGGTGACAGGGACTGAAGCTTTCTTT. Encoded protein: CASSQVTGTEAFF.

This clonotype qualifies as medium-sized (0.01 to 0.1%). The rearrangement joins TRBV12-3 or TRBV12-4 to TRBJ2-3, with D tentatively TRBD1 (6 bases). Trimming cost V 2 bases and J 0 bases, with 6 bases left between them. The CDR3 extends over 14 amino acids. The CDR3 coding sequence is TGTGCCAGCAGTTTACAGGGGAGCACAGATACGCAGTATTTT. Its protein product is CASSLQGSTDTQYF.

This clonotype is medium-sized by share. For the CDR3, the DNA is TGTGCCAGCAGTTTAAGTGTGGGGTGGTACACCGGGGAGCTGTTTTTT. It is translated as CASSLSVGWYTGELFF. This chain joins TRBV12-3 or TRBV12-4 and TRBJ2-2; D is uncertain. Trimming stripped 2 bases from V and 3 bases from J, with 13 bases between. The CDR3 runs 16 residues.

This clonotype has at least ten counts. This chain joins TRBV7-4 and TRBJ2-7, with D perhaps TRBD1 or TRBD2 (6 bases each). CDR3 length equals 18 residues. The germline V gene has CDR1 SGHVT and CDR2 SQSDAQ. The V gene lost 5 bases and the J gene lost 3 bases, with 26 bases spanning the gap. The CDR3 loop reads CASSPTGAVQVGDYEQYF. CDR3 bases: TGTGCCAGCAGCCCTACGGGGGCAGTCCAAGTCGGGGACTACGAGCAGTACTTC.

This clonotype was seen a few times. The rearrangement links TRBV5-6 to TRBJ2-5, with 7 bases lining up with TRBD2. This CDR3 comprises 12 residues. The germline V gene encodes CDR1 SGHDT and CDR2 YYEEEE. With V trimmed by 7 bases and J by 5 bases, 5 bases remained unmatched. The CDR3 DNA sequence: TGTGCCAGCCGGAGGCGGGGGGAGACCCAGTACTTC. The encoded protein is CASRRRGETQYF.